This T cell receptor beta chain was captured by sequencing in a study of a mutant IDH1 vaccine in newly diagnosed glioma. About the study: Mean patient age was around 40 years; approximately 62% were male and about 40% female.

This clone is a singleton in its sample. Its antigen is not identified. The table came from immunoSEQ multiplex PCR; TCRdb's copy has only in-frame clones and leaves some out. The data contain fewer than 45,000 clones, under 80% of them singletons. Germline V CDR1 and CDR2: GTSNPN, SVGIG (reference sequence). This CDR3 contains 10 residues. Trimming removed 8 bases at V and 5 bases at J, with 9 bases between. The time point was: week 23, last vaccination. The investigators gave 300 ug of mutant IDH1 20-mer peptide in each vaccine dose, together with topical imiquimod. This chain uses TRBV30 with TRBJ1-1; D is unclear. This sample comprised PBMCs, obtained from a glioma patient whose treatment included an IDH1 peptide vaccine. The sequence was collected from a man in his forties or fifties with glioma. CDR3 coding DNA: TGTGCCGCCCGGGGTACTGAAGCTTTCTTT. It translates to CAARGTEAFF. The full variable domain, with the rest looked up from reference TRBV30 and TRBJ1-1, is SQTIHQWPATLVQPVGSPLSLECTVEGTSNPNLYWYRQAAGRGLQLLFYSVGIGQISSEVPQNLSASRPQDRQFILSSKKLLLSDSGFYLCAARGTEAFFGQGTRLTVV.